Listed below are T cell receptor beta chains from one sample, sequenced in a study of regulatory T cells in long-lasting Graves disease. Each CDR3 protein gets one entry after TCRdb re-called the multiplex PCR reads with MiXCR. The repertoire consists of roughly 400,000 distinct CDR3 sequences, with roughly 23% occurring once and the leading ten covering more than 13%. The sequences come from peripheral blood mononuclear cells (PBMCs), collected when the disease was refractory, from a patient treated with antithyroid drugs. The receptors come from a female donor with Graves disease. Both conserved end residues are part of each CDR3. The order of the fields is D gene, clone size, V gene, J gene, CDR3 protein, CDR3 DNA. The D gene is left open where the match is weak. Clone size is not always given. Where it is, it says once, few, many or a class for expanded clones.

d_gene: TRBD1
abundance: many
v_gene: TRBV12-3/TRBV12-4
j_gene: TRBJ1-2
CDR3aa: CASSFLTGGGYTF
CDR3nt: TGTGCCAGCAGTTTTTTGACAGGGGGAGGCTACACCTTC

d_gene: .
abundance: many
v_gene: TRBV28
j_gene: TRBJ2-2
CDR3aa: CASSLSVANTGELFF
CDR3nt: TGTGCCAGCAGTTTAAGCGTAGCGAACACCGGGGAGCTGTTTTTT

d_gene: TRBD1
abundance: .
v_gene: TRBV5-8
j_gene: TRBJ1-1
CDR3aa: CASSHDRGSMNTEAFF
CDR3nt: TGTGCCAGCAGCCACGACAGGGGCTCCATGAACACTGAAGCTTTCTTT

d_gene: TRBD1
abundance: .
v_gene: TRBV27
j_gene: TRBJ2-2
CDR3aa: CASSLGTAGELFF
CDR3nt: TGTGCCAGCAGTTTAGGGACAGCCGGGGAGCTGTTTTTT

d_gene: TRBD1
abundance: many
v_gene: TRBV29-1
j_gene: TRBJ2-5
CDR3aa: CSVEDGDSQETQYF
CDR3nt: TGCAGCGTTGAAGATGGGGACAGTCAAGAGACCCAGTACTTC

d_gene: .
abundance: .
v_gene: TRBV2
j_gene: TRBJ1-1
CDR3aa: CASTYRTENTEAFF
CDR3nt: TGTGCCAGCACCTACAGGACGGAGAACACTGAAGCTTTCTTT

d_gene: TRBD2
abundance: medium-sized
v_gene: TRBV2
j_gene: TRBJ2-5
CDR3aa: CASSDGTSGTETQYF
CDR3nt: TGTGCCAGCAGCGACGGGACTAGCGGGACTGAGACCCAGTACTTC

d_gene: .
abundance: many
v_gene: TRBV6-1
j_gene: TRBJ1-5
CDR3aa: CASSDARAYSNQPQHF
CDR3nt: TGTGCCAGCAGTGACGCCCGGGCGTATAGCAATCAGCCCCAGCATTTT

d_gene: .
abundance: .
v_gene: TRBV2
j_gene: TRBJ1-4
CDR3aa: CASSAWGPNEKLFF
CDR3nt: TGTGCCAGCAGCGCCTGGGGGCCTAATGAAAAACTGTTTTTT

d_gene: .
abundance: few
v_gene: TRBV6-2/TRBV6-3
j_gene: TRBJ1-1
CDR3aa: CASSYSSTSNTEAFF
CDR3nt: TGTGCCAGCAGTTACTCGTCCACATCGAACACTGAAGCTTTCTTT

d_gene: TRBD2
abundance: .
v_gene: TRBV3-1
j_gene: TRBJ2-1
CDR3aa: CASSLRTSGRAEDEQFF
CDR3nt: TGTGCCAGCAGCCTGAGGACTAGCGGGAGGGCGGAGGATGAGCAGTTCTTC

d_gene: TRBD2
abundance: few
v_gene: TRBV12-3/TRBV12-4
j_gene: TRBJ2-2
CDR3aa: CASSFGLAGGGGELFF
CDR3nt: TGTGCCAGCAGTTTCGGACTAGCGGGAGGGGGCGGGGAGCTGTTTTTT

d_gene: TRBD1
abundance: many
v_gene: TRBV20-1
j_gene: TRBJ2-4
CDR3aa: CSASSTTGGAKNIQYF
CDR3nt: TGCAGTGCTAGTTCGACGACAGGGGGAGCCAAAAACATTCAGTACTTC

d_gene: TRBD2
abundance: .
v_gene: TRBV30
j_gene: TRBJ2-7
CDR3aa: CAWSLAGGYEQYF
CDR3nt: TGTGCCTGGAGTTTAGCGGGGGGCTACGAGCAGTACTTC

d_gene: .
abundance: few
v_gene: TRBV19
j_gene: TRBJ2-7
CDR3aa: CASSRAADGGYEQYF
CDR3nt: TGTGCCAGTAGTCGGGCGGCCGACGGGGGCTACGAGCAGTACTTC

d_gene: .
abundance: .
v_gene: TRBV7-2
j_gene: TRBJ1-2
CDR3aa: CASSPGQQGYTF
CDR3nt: TGTGCCAGCAGCCCCGGACAGCAGGGCTACACCTTC

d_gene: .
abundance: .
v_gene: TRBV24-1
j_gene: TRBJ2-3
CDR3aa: CAKQGSAQYF
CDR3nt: TGTGCCAAACAGGGTTCGGCGCAGTATTTT

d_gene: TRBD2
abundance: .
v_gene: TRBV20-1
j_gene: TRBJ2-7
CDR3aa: CSAPSGSGRPYEQYF
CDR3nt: TGCAGTGCCCCTAGCGGGAGTGGTAGACCCTACGAGCAGTACTTC

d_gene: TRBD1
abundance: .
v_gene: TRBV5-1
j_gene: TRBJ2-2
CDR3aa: CASSLAPDRSNTGELFF
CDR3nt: TGCGCCAGCAGCTTGGCACCGGACAGGTCGAACACCGGGGAGCTGTTTTTT

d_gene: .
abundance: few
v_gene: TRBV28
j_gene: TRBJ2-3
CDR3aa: CASTSSKGITDTQYF
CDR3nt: TGTGCCAGCACCTCCTCCAAGGGAATCACAGATACGCAGTATTTT

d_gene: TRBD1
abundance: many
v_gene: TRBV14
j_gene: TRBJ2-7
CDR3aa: CASSQDGARGPEQYF
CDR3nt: TGTGCCAGCAGCCAAGATGGGGCGAGGGGGCCCGAGCAGTACTTC

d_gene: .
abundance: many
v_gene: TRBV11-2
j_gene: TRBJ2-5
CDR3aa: CASSLVPEEKETQYF
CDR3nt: TGTGCCAGCAGCTTAGTACCAGAAGAGAAAGAGACCCAGTACTTC

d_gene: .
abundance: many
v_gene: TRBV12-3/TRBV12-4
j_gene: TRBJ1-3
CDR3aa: CASSLAGAGNTIYF
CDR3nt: TGTGCCAGCAGTTTGGCCGGGGCTGGAAACACCATATATTTT

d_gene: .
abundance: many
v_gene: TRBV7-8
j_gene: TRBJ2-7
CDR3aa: CASSPSTISEQYF
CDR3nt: TGTGCCAGCAGCCCATCGACAATAAGTGAGCAGTACTTC

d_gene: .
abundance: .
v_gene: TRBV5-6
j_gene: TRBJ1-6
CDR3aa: CASSAQGRDDSPLHF
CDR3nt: TGTGCCAGCAGCGCCCAGGGAAGGGATGATTCACCCCTCCACTTT

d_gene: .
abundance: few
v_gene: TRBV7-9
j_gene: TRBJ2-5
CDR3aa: CASSLSMETQYF
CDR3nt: TGTGCCAGCAGCTTAAGTATGGAGACCCAGTACTTC

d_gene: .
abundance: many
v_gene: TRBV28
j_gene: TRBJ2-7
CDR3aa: CASSLSGNEQYF
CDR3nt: TGTGCCAGCAGTTTATCTGGGAACGAGCAGTACTTC

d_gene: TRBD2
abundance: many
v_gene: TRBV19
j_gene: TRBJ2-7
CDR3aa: CASRRGLAGADEQYF
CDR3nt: TGTGCCAGTAGGAGGGGACTAGCGGGAGCGGACGAGCAGTACTTC

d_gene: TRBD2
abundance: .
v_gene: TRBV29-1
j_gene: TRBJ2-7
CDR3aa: CSVETSGRSEQYF
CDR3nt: TGCAGCGTTGAGACTAGCGGGAGAAGTGAGCAGTACTTC

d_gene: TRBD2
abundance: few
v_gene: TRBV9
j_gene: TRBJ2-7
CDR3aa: CASSVGVVAGGRGSYEQYF
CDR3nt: TGTGCCAGCAGCGTAGGTGTAGTAGCGGGAGGGCGAGGCTCCTACGAGCAGTACTTC

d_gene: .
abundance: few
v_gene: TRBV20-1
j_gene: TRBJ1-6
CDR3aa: CSARMGADNSPLHF
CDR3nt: TGCAGTGCTAGAATGGGGGCCGATAATTCACCCCTCCACTTT

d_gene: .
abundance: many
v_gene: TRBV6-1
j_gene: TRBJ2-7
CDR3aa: CASSGHTYEQYF
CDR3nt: TGTGCCAGCAGTGGGCACACCTACGAGCAGTACTTC

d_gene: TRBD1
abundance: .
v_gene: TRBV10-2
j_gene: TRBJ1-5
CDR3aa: CASQNQQGRRNQPQHF
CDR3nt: TGCGCCAGCCAAAACCAACAGGGGCGCCGGAATCAGCCCCAGCATTTT

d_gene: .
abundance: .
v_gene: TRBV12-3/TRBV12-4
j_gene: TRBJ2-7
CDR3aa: CASSFGRGPDYEQYF
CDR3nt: TGTGCCAGCAGTTTCGGAAGGGGCCCTGACTACGAGCAGTACTTC

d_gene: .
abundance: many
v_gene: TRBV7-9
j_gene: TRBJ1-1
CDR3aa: CASSPPRDVMNTEAFF
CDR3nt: TGTGCCAGCAGCCCACCGAGGGATGTCATGAACACTGAAGCTTTCTTT

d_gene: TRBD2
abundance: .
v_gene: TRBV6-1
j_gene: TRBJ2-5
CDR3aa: CASSIAGGNQETQYF
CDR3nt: TGTGCCAGCAGTATAGCGGGAGGAAACCAAGAGACCCAGTACTTC

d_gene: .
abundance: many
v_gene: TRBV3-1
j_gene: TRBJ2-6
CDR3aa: CASSQETGSGANVLTF
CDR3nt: TGTGCCAGCAGCCAAGAAACGGGCTCTGGGGCCAACGTCCTGACTTTC

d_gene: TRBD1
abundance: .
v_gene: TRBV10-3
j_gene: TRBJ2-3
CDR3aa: CAIGATGGGEDTQYF
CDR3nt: TGTGCCATCGGGGCCACAGGGGGCGGTGAAGATACGCAGTATTTT

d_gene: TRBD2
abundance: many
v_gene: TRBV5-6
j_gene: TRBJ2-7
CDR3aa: CASSLLADEPYEQYF
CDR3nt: TGTGCCAGCAGCTTGCTAGCGGATGAACCCTACGAGCAGTACTTC

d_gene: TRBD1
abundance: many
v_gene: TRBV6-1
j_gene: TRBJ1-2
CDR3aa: CASTDRVGYGYTF
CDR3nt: TGTGCCAGCACGGACAGGGTGGGGTATGGCTACACCTTC

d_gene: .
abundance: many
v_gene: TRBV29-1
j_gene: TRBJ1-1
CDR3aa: CSVREGTEAFF
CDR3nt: TGCAGCGTTCGGGAGGGAACTGAAGCTTTCTTT

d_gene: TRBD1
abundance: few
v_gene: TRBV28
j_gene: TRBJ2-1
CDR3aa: CASSLKQGKDEQFF
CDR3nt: TGTGCCAGCAGTTTAAAACAGGGGAAGGATGAGCAGTTCTTC

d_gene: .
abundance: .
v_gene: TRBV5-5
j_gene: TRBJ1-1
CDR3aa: CASSLSLQGTEAFF
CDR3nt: TGTGCCAGCAGCTTGTCGCTACAGGGTACTGAAGCTTTCTTT

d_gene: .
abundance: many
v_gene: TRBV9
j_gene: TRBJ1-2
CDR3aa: CASSLNYDYTF
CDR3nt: TGTGCCAGCTCCCTTAACTATGACTACACCTTC

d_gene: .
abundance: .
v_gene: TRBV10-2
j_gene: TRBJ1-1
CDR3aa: CASREAGLNTEAFF
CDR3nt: TGCGCCAGCAGGGAGGCGGGATTGAACACTGAAGCTTTCTTT